Listed below are T cell receptor beta chains from one sample, sequenced in a study of CD8+ T cells in alopecia areata. Here immunoSEQ multiplex PCR was the method, and the copy in TCRdb shows in-frame clones only, minus some. The sample has approximately 140,000 clones, around 47% seen once; the top ten hold about 6.3%. Specimen: CD4+ T cells sorted from blood. These receptors were collected from a human donor with alopecia areata. Each CDR3 is given with its conserved first and last residue. The D gene is left open where the match is weak. A row's size may be missing; if present it is once, few, many or a size class.

clone_size	d_call	v_call	j_call	cdr3_aa	cdr3_nt
few	TRBD1	TRBV5-1	TRBJ2-1	CASNSGQGSYNEQFF	TGCGCCAGCAACTCGGGACAGGGGTCCTACAATGAGCAGTTCTTC
NA	TRBD2	TRBV29-1	TRBJ2-7	CSVGDRGLGEQYF	TGCAGCGTTGGAGATCGGGGACTAGGAGAGCAGTACTTC
NA	NA	TRBV29-1	TRBJ2-6	CSVEGSGFSGANVLTF	TGCAGCGTTGAAGGGTCAGGTTTTTCTGGGGCCAACGTCCTGACTTTC
NA	NA	TRBV11-3	TRBJ2-3	CASSLGRWTDTQYF	TGTGCCAGCAGCCTAGGGAGGTGGACAGATACGCAGTATTTT
NA	NA	TRBV5-1	TRBJ2-1	CASSLAQNVRGNEQFF	TGCGCCAGCAGCTTGGCCCAAAATGTGAGGGGCAATGAGCAGTTCTTC
NA	NA	TRBV5-1	TRBJ2-1	CASSLVALIPYNEQFF	TGCGCCAGCAGCTTGGTAGCGCTAATCCCATACAATGAGCAGTTCTTC
NA	TRBD2	TRBV30	TRBJ2-7	CAWTRLAGVYEQYF	TGTGCCTGGACCAGACTAGCGGGAGTCTACGAGCAGTACTTC
NA	NA	TRBV6-5	TRBJ2-7	CASSPYDPASYEQYF	TGTGCCAGCAGTCCCTACGATCCTGCATCCTACGAGCAGTACTTC
NA	TRBD2	TRBV10-3	TRBJ2-1	CAISGSGGPIEQFF	TGTGCCATCAGTGGGTCGGGAGGGCCTATTGAGCAGTTCTTC
NA	TRBD2	TRBV9	TRBJ2-3	CASSDLAADPYTDTQYF	TGTGCCAGCAGCGACCTAGCGGCAGATCCGTACACAGATACGCAGTATTTT
few	NA	TRBV14	TRBJ2-1	CASSTMAADSYNEQFF	TGTGCCAGCAGCACGATGGCTGCGGACTCCTACAATGAGCAGTTCTTC
few	TRBD1	TRBV5-1	TRBJ1-5	CASSYDREGGQPQHF	TGCGCCAGCAGCTATGACAGGGAGGGAGGGCAGCCCCAGCATTTT
NA	NA	TRBV30	TRBJ1-4	CAWSVLGKLFF	TGTGCCTGGAGTGTACTGGGGAAACTGTTTTTT
few	TRBD2	TRBV28	TRBJ2-3	CASILAGPTTDTQYF	TGTGCCAGCATACTAGCGGGGCCAACCACAGATACGCAGTATTTT
NA	NA	TRBV29-1	TRBJ1-1	CSVVRESPMIPEAFF	TGCAGCGTTGTTAGGGAGTCCCCGATGATACCTGAAGCTTTCTTT
NA	TRBD2	TRBV30	TRBJ2-1	CAGWREYGDEQFF	TGTGCCGGCTGGCGGGAGTATGGCGATGAGCAGTTCTTC
NA	NA	TRBV20-1	TRBJ2-5	CSASEETQYF	TGCAGTGCTAGTGAGGAGACCCAGTACTTC
once	NA	TRBV27	TRBJ1-5	CASNLTESNQPQHF	TGTGCCAGCAACCTGACAGAGAGCAATCAGCCCCAGCATTTT
NA	NA	TRBV5-1	TRBJ2-7	CASSLVGESIYEQYF	TGCGCCAGCAGCTTGGTGGGGGAGTCGATCTACGAGCAGTACTTC
NA	TRBD1	TRBV7-2	TRBJ1-1	CASSETTGTALLNTEAFF	TGTGCCAGCAGCGAAACGACCGGGACAGCGCTTCTGAACACTGAAGCTTTCTTT
NA	NA	TRBV6-5	TRBJ2-7	CASRLGSPGYEQYF	TGTGCCAGCAGGCTCGGGTCGCCCGGCTACGAGCAGTACTTC
few	TRBD2	TRBV29-1	TRBJ2-3	CSVELAGGRGTDTQYF	TGCAGCGTTGAACTAGCGGGAGGGAGGGGCACAGATACGCAGTATTTT
few	NA	TRBV7-2	TRBJ1-5	CASSLAPGVAQHF	TGTGCCAGCAGCTTAGCGCCCGGGGTGGCCCAGCATTTT
NA	NA	TRBV28	TRBJ2-5	CASSSLVETQYF	TGTGCCAGCAGCAGCCTGGTCGAGACCCAGTACTTC
few	NA	TRBV9	TRBJ2-7	CASSVDGTYEQYF	TGTGCCAGCAGCGTAGACGGCACCTACGAGCAGTACTTC
few	NA	TRBV18	TRBJ2-4	CASSPLAKNIQYF	TGTGCCAGCTCACCATTAGCCAAAAACATTCAGTACTTC
few	TRBD1	TRBV29-1	TRBJ1-1	CSVLVPGQGLNTEAFF	TGCAGCGTGCTAGTCCCGGGACAGGGTTTGAACACTGAAGCTTTCTTT
NA	NA	TRBV4-1	TRBJ1-5	CASSQVGQVHQPQHF	TGCGCCAGCAGCCAAGTGGGGCAGGTGCATCAGCCCCAGCATTTT
NA	TRBD1	TRBV14	TRBJ2-5	CASSDARGPWETQYF	TGTGCCAGCTCGGACGCGAGGGGGCCATGGGAGACCCAGTACTTC
NA	NA	TRBV5-4	TRBJ2-2	CASSLAGASANTGELFF	TGTGCCAGCAGCTTGGCGGGAGCTTCAGCGAACACCGGGGAGCTGTTTTTT
NA	NA	TRBV29-1	TRBJ1-2	CSVEGSGGGYTF	TGCAGCGTTGAAGGATCGGGGGGTGGCTACACCTTC
NA	NA	TRBV5-4	TRBJ2-1	CASSQTGLNEQFF	TGTGCCAGCAGCCAGACAGGACTCAATGAGCAGTTCTTC
NA	NA	TRBV6-5	TRBJ2-7	CASSYSGTLYEQYF	TGTGCCAGCAGTTACAGTGGGACTTTGTACGAGCAGTACTTC
NA	TRBD1	TRBV28	TRBJ2-3	CASSSGTGEKYF	TGTGCCAGCAGTTCCGGGACAGGGGAAAAGTATTTT
NA	NA	TRBV29-1	TRBJ2-5	CSVKEETQYF	TGCAGCGTTAAAGAAGAGACCCAGTACTTC
few	NA	TRBV6-5	TRBJ2-7	CASSFIGTSIEQYF	TGTGCCAGCAGTTTTATCGGGACATCTATCGAGCAGTACTTC
NA	NA	TRBV27	TRBJ1-5	CASSFFGSNQPQHF	TGTGCCAGCAGTTTCTTCGGTAGCAATCAGCCCCAGCATTTT
few	NA	TRBV30	TRBJ1-5	CAWRPQGIDQPQHF	TGTGCCTGGAGACCGCAGGGAATTGATCAGCCCCAGCATTTT
NA	TRBD2	TRBV7-2	TRBJ2-1	CASRLAGTSGSFEQFF	TGTGCCAGCAGATTGGCCGGGACTAGCGGGAGCTTTGAGCAGTTCTTC
NA	NA	TRBV27	TRBJ1-1	CASSINRERTEAFF	TGTGCCAGCAGTATAAACAGGGAGAGGACTGAAGCTTTCTTT
few	TRBD2	TRBV29-1	TRBJ2-5	CSVDSSGVRETQYF	TGCAGCGTTGATTCTAGCGGGGTCCGGGAGACCCAGTACTTC
NA	NA	TRBV7-8	TRBJ2-7	CASSLNIYEQYF	TGTGCCAGCAGCCTGAACATCTACGAGCAGTACTTC
few	NA	TRBV28	TRBJ2-7	CASSLLDYSYEQYF	TGTGCCAGCAGTTTACTAGACTACTCCTACGAGCAGTACTTC
NA	TRBD2	TRBV30	TRBJ2-1	CAWMGLARVHNEQFF	TGTGCCTGGATGGGACTAGCGAGAGTTCACAATGAGCAGTTCTTC
NA	NA	TRBV11-2	TRBJ1-1	CASSLAGNMNTEAFF	TGTGCCAGCAGCTTGGCAGGGAATATGAACACTGAAGCTTTCTTT
once	TRBD1	TRBV29-1	TRBJ1-5	CSVGQGDSNQPQHF	TGCAGCGTTGGACAGGGAGATAGCAATCAGCCCCAGCATTTT
NA	NA	TRBV11-2	TRBJ2-3	CASSFFDRVHTESQYF	TGTGCCAGCAGCTTCTTCGATCGGGTCCATACCGAGTCGCAGTATTTT
NA	NA	TRBV27	TRBJ2-7	CASKSEGYVYEQYF	TGTGCCAGCAAATCGGAAGGCTACGTCTACGAGCAGTACTTC
NA	TRBD2	TRBV13	TRBJ2-7	CASSPPSGRASSGYEQYF	TGTGCCAGCAGCCCGCCCAGCGGGAGGGCCAGTTCGGGCTACGAGCAGTACTTC
few	TRBD1	TRBV29-1	TRBJ1-2	CSASGQGGLEHGYTF	TGCAGCGCCTCCGGACAGGGAGGTTTGGAGCATGGCTACACCTTC
few	NA	TRBV4-1	TRBJ2-5	CASSQGAARNQETQYF	TGCGCCAGCAGCCAAGGAGCAGCGCGGAATCAAGAGACCCAGTACTTC
few	TRBD1	TRBV4-1	TRBJ2-3	CASSQDLDRGQTDTQYF	TGCGCCAGCAGCCAAGATTTGGACAGGGGGCAGACAGATACGCAGTATTTT